The clone carrying this T cell receptor (beta chain) was counted between two and nine times. Antigen specificity is unknown. These data are taken from a study of post-analysis software for immune sequencing data. Study-wide findings and caveats: The five TRBV segments detected at higher frequency in patients than in controls included TRBV5-6, TRBV5-1 and TRBV20-1. People with multiple sclerosis had a significantly lower normalized Chao1 diversity than controls did.

Carried by the TCR beta cDNA libraries were unique molecular identifiers. Using its own MiXCR run on the PCR reads, TCRdb lists one record per CDR3 protein. The sample includes roughly 580,000 distinct CDR3 sequences, roughly 45% of them seen just once. This CDR3 region has 15 residues. Trimming left V 6 bases short and J 0 bases short, with 14 bases between. CDR1 DFQATT and CDR2 SNEGSKA come from the germline V gene (reference sequence). Sequencing was performed on blood. This clonotype was obtained from a girl aged 10 to 17 with multiple sclerosis. The rearrangement uses TRBV20-1 and TRBJ1-4; D not resolved. The CDR3 DNA reads TGCAGTGCCGGCCTTGGCGGCGCAACTAATGAAAAACTGTTTTTT. Translating it yields CSAGLGGATNEKLFF.